The sequence of this TCR beta chain was determined in a study of shared clonotypes between healthy human individuals. In the naive CD8 group, cells lacked CD45RO and were positively selected for CCR7, so terminally differentiated effector memory CD45RA+ cells were left out. The CDR3 length is 14 residues. Germline trimming cut 2 bases from V and 10 bases from J; bases unmatched to any gene: 4. Germline-derived CDR1 and CDR2 are SGHDT and YYEEEE. Deep-level settings were used for running the assay. Original processing notes: In the immunoSEQ data, sequences were junction-only and lacked quality scores, so filtering differed. Method: immunoSEQ multiplex PCR; TCRdb's copy keeps in-frame clones and lacks some. Clone size and the V and J calls come from that table; the DNA yielded D and trimming. This table has around 2.1 million clones, about 92% appearing once.

This chain uses TRBV5-6 with TRBJ1-6, with TRBD1 identical over 9 bases. The sequenced sample was naive CD8+ T cells from PBMCs. This receptor was taken from a young man in good health. Some clones in this sample may be carry-over from other donors' samples. In DNA, the CDR3 is TGTGCCAGCAGCTTCCCCGGGACAGGGTCACCCCTCCACTTT. Its translation: CASSFPGTGSPLHF.